The 10 T cell receptor beta chains reported below all come from one sample, sequenced in a study of spatial heterogeneity in lung cancer. Study-level points and caveats: It was found that expanded intratumoral alpha and beta TCR counts tracked tumor mutation counts.

No antigen has been assigned to these receptors. Specified time point: sample taken at primary tumor resection. TCRdb reanalysed the 5' RACE reads using MiXCR and keeps one entry per CDR3 protein. The data contain about 16,000 distinct CDR3 sequences, about 7% of them singletons. The sequencing used lung tumor tissue, collected at surgery. The receptors here all came from a male donor with early-stage non-small cell lung cancer.

The chain combines TRBV20-1 with TRBJ2-4; maybe TRBD2 (5 bases). Looked up from germline, CDR1 is DFQATT and CDR2 is SNEGSKA (reference sequence). The CDR3 length is 14 residues. Trimming took off 6 bases at V and 7 bases at J, with 19 bases between the two ends. The CDR3 is CSAPLPPQRNIQYF. CDR3 coding DNA: TGCAGTGCACCCCTTCCCCCCCAGCGGAACATTCAGTACTTC.

This clonotype was seen only a few times. V usage is TRBV5-1 and J usage is TRBJ2-2, with no clear D. Germline loops: CDR1 SGHRS, CDR2 YFSETQ. The CDR3 totals 14 residues. Trimming cost V 0 bases and J 2 bases, with 5 bases left between them. This CDR3 is CASSLGQNTGELFF. The CDR3 nucleotides are TGCGCCAGCAGCTTGGGGCAAAACACCGGGGAGCTGTTTTTT.

The chain carries TRBV18 and TRBJ2-7; possible D gene TRBD1, 6 bases. From germline, CDR1 is KGHSH and CDR2 LQKENI. This CDR3 spans 15 amino acids. V dropped 3 bases and J dropped 6 bases, with 18 bases sitting between them. CDR3 sequence: CASSPGTTATLEQYF. CDR3 sequence (DNA): TGTGCCAGCTCACCCGGGACAACCGCCACCCTCGAGCAGTACTTC.

The J gene is TRBJ2-4, the V gene TRBV5-1, with unresolved D. Germline loops: CDR1 SGHRS, CDR2 YFSETQ. The V and J ends lost 0 bases and 0 bases respectively, with 22 bases between them. This CDR3 comprises 20 residues. This CDR3 is CASSLEPRIPWTLAKNIQYF. The DNA for the CDR3 is TGCGCCAGCAGCTTGGAACCTAGGATTCCCTGGACCCTAGCCAAAAACATTCAGTACTTC.

This clonotype was counted many times. The rearrangement links TRBV20-1 to TRBJ1-1, with unresolved D. The germline CDR1 and CDR2 sequences are DFQATT and SNEGSKA (reference sequence). With 0 bases removed from V and 5 bases from J, the gap between germline ends came to 10 bases. This CDR3 spans 13 amino acids. CDR3 sequence reads: CSARDPLRTEAFF. The CDR3 DNA is TGCAGTGCTAGAGATCCCTTGCGGACTGAAGCTTTCTTT.

This chain links TRBV30 with TRBJ2-5; D could derive from TRBD1 or TRBD2 (5 bases each). The germline V gene has CDR1 GTSNPN and CDR2 SVGIG (reference sequence). The CDR3 spans 13 residues. The V end was cut by 5 bases, the J end by 5 bases, with 15 bases between. In DNA form, the CDR3 reads TGTGCCTGGGGGGGAAGCAGAGGGGAGACCCAGTACTTC. It specifies CAWGGSRGETQYF. Using reference TRBV30 and TRBJ2-5 for the parts outside the CDR3, the full variable domain is SQTIHQWPATLVQPVGSPLSLECTVEGTSNPNLYWYRQAAGRGLQLLFYSVGIGQISSEVPQNLSASRPQDRQFILSSKKLLLSDSGFYLCAWGGSRGETQYFGPGTRLLVL.

This clonotype has more than one count but fewer than ten. The rearrangement uses TRBV7-9 and TRBJ1-4; D gene ambiguous. Germline V gene sequence: CDR1 SEHNR, CDR2 FQNEAQ (reference sequence). The germline V and J ends were trimmed by 4 bases and 7 bases, with 19 bases remaining between them. The CDR3 contains 16 residues. The CDR3 region is CASSYGTEILVEKLFF. DNA for the CDR3: TGTGCCAGCAGCTACGGAACAGAGATCCTGGTTGAAAAACTGTTTTTT.

The CDR3 DNA reads as TGTGCCAGCAGCAGACAAGGTGGCAATCAGCCCCAGCATTTT. Protein sequence: CASSRQGGNQPQHF. This chain joins TRBV6-2 or TRBV6-3 and TRBJ1-5; D unclear. Per the germline V gene, CDR1 is MNHEY and CDR2 is SVGEGT. Trimming took off 6 bases at V and 2 bases at J, with 11 bases between the two ends. CDR3 size: 14 residues.

This clonotype has a handful of counts. The chain carries TRBV10-2 and TRBJ2-7; 12 nucleotides match TRBD2. Trimming took 10 bases from V and 2 from J; bases not matched to a gene: 3. CDR3 size: 13 residues. The germline CDR1 and CDR2 sequences are WSHSY and SAAADI. The CDR3 here is CATTSGGPYEQYV. In DNA, the CDR3 is TGCGCCACCACTAGCGGGGGGCCCTACGAGCAGTACGTC.

This clonotype was counted many times. The chain is built from TRBV2 and TRBJ1-2, with D tentatively TRBD1 (5 bases). Trimming removed 7 bases from V and 7 bases from J, with 16 bases in between. Germline CDR1 reads SNHLY; CDR2 reads FYNNEI. This CDR3 is 13 amino acids long. DNA for the CDR3: TGTGCCAGCAATCAGGGAGGGAGTTCTGGCTACACCTTC. Translated: CASNQGGSSGYTF.